This paragraph covers one TCR beta chain sequence. Its antigen is still unknown. Per-base qualities were not stored, and no clone one base away is much larger. These data originate in a study of blood T cells in healthy people across ages (dated by TCRdb to between 2014 and 2017). The study in broad terms: Template switching captured roughly one uniquely barcoded TCR beta cDNA molecule per two T cells in model experiments. The study analyzed two additional independent replicas of 1 million unique cDNA reads from the same blood draw for two donors, one aged 18 to 30 and one aged 80 or older. The donors were divided into four age groups: young (average approximately 17 years), middle-aged (over 35), aged (approximately 64) and long-lived (approximately 74). The study measured age-related changes in TCR beta repertoire diversity using deep sequencing normalized with unique cDNA molecular identifiers.

Library creation used 5' RACE. The sequencing machine was an Illumina HiSeq 2500. A second PCR of 7 to 11 cycles was run with a J-beta primer mix and a sample-barcoded 5' primer. A template-switch 5' adaptor carrying 12 random nucleotides introduced a unique molecular identifier onto each TCR beta cDNA molecule. At least 2.5 million CDR3-containing paired-end reads were obtained from each sample. First-strand cDNA was synthesized from all RNA with the Mint cDNA synthesis kit, primed by a TRBC-specific oligonucleotide. Following uracil-DNA glycosylase treatment, all cDNA underwent a first 18-cycle PCR with the universal primers M1SS and BC2_uni_R. As for how the authors treated the data: Each sample was normalized by randomly selecting 1 million high-quality reads, each carrying a distinct molecular identifier. Instead of being binned into consensus sequences, reads with shared molecular identifiers were discarded. MiTCR, with a Q25 quality threshold and the strictest error-elimination algorithm, was used for CDR3 identification, clonotype clustering and error correction. A nonparametric unseen species model using Euler transformation provided a lower-bound estimate of total TCR beta diversity. The public reads were run again by TCRdb, first through fastp at Q25 and then through MiXCR, and only productive beta chains were kept. Each record represents a unique CDR3 protein, reported with the most common genes and DNA among its rows. The V and J calls come from TCRdb's annotation, not from the publication. Recorded for this sample are about 540,000 distinct CDR3 sequences; around 24% of them occurred a single time. Of the sample, around 10% is held by the ten largest clones.

The roughly 39 donors, aged about 6 to 100 years, were systemically healthy Caucasian individuals from Russia. Approximately 10 milliliters of peripheral blood were collected from each donor into EDTA-treated Vacutainer tubes. Ficoll-Paque density-gradient centrifugation was used to isolate PBMCs, with at least 7 million per sample. Total RNA was extracted from PBMCs with Trizol reagent, with at least 6 micrograms obtained per sample. For every donor, flow cytometry on a PBMC aliquot measured the percentage of naive CD45RAhigh/CD27high T cells. Beyond this particular receptor, the publication reports: Estimates of total diversity based on one million sequenced T cells were considered lower bounds and underestimates. The CMV infection status of donors was not known, potentially confounding age-related changes in expanded clonotypes. As age increased, observed TCR beta diversity per million T cells dropped in a roughly linear way, and a significant reduction was already evident by age 40. The percentage of naive T cells measured by flow cytometry correlated strongly with observed TCR beta diversity. The long-lived group showed more naive CD4+ T cells, fewer expanded clones and increased TCR diversity than the aged group, suggesting age selection. Conclusive comparison of naive and antigen-experienced compartments was prevented by the profiling of bulk unsorted PBMCs.

The sample was also reused in another study, on T cells of mothers and their children. The second study's paper adds: Donors were nine systemically healthy Caucasian individuals: three mothers and their six children. cDNA synthesis consumed the entire amount of extracted RNA, loaded at about 1.5 ug RNA in each 15 ul reaction. In the second PCR, sample barcodes and 2-4 random nucleotides were introduced via the M1S primer. Each mother yielded over 8.5 million TCR beta CDR3 reads and each child 2.5 million to 3 million reads. Thymic selection similarly shapes TCR recombination output in related and unrelated pairs, with minor effect from inherited differences. Normalized repertoire overlap was always found to be slightly, but never significantly, higher in related mother-child pairs than in unrelated mother-child pairs. No persistent microchimeric T cell clones were detected, at a sensitivity of around 100 clones per million clonotypes. In the study, deep NGS was used to compare the TCR beta repertoires of mothers and children, and features distinguishing related mother-child pairs from unrelated individuals were sought. Mothers averaged about 37 +/- 4 years of age and children averaged around 10 +/- 4 years. After adapter ligation with NEBNext reagents, the libraries were sequenced on Illumina HiSeq 2000 with 100+100 nt paired-end reads. To prevent cross-contamination, the mother and child libraries were prepared one month apart and sequenced in separate runs. For each donor, somewhere between 500,000 and 2,000,000 distinct TCR beta clonotypes were identified. Naive TCR beta clonotypes were estimated from low-frequency clonotypes matched to each donor's FACS-determined naive share, without sorting.

The material sequenced was blood. The clonotype was recovered from a boy younger than 18 in good health.

This receptor carries the CDR3 CASSWGGAQETQYF. The DNA sequence follows: TGTGCCAGCAGCTGGGGGGGCGCCCAAGAGACCCAGTACTTC. The chain is assembled from TRBV7-9 and TRBJ2-5, and TRBD2 may be the D gene, going by 7 matching bases. There are 14 amino acids in the CDR3, from cysteine to phenylalanine inclusive. Only the CDR3 DNA is retained, 42 bases long and in frame from the first base. V was cut back by 4 bases and J by 1 base, leaving a gap of 10 bases between them. The germline V gene (reference sequence) supplies CDR1 SEHNR and CDR2 FQNEAQ.